A selection of T cell receptor beta chains follows, all from one sample in a study of neurological immune-mediated disorders. Each CDR3 protein gets one entry after TCRdb re-called the 5' RACE reads with MiXCR. The data contain approximately 31,000 distinct CDR3 sequences, under 6% of them singletons. What was sequenced was PBMCs. The receptors here all came from a man aged 18-30 years in good health. Both conserved end residues are part of each CDR3. Fields, in order: V gene, CDR3 protein.

V gene: TRBV4-1; CDR3 protein: CASSHLGLAGSSYEQYF
V gene: TRBV3-1; CDR3 protein: CASSQGPGAGGVRETQYF
V gene: TRBV10-3; CDR3 protein: CAISGQDSNQPQHF
V gene: TRBV10-3; CDR3 protein: CAISDQGGGNQPQHF
V gene: TRBV18; CDR3 protein: CASSPLDSPGEPQHF
V gene: TRBV12-3/TRBV12-4; CDR3 protein: CASSFTDQETQYF
V gene: TRBV11-2; CDR3 protein: CASSLFQGPGSPLHF
V gene: TRBV6-6; CDR3 protein: CASSSDSWGYTF
V gene: TRBV6-2/TRBV6-3; CDR3 protein: CASSYPGSWNQPQHF
V gene: TRBV27; CDR3 protein: CASSSWVGQMNTEAFF
V gene: TRBV6-5; CDR3 protein: CASSRSPTGNTEAFF
V gene: TRBV7-8; CDR3 protein: CASSFESGGKTQYF
V gene: TRBV20-1; CDR3 protein: CSARGGLRGGLDTDTQYF